Listed below are T cell receptor beta chains from one sample, sequenced in a study of vaccination and CD4 T cells after COVID-19. These receptors are not linked to any known antigen. TCRdb re-derived calls from the PCR reads in MiXCR, one entry per CDR3 protein. The sample consists of some 14,000 distinct CDR3 sequences, 35% of them appearing once. Sequenced: CD4+ T cells from blood, cultured in vitro. The source is a human donor who had recovered from COVID-19. CDR3s include the opening cysteine and the closing phenylalanine or tryptophan. Each record gives: clone size, V gene, D gene, J gene, CDR3 DNA, CDR3 protein. D genes are given only for firm matches. Clone size appears in some rows only: once, few, many, or a class for an expanded clone.

clone_size: few; v_call: TRBV19; d_call: TRBD2; j_call: TRBJ2-1; cdr3_nt: TGTGCCAGTAGTTTGAGGGGCCCGAGACTAGCGAGCAATGAGCAGTTCTTC; cdr3_aa: CASSLRGPRLASNEQFF
clone_size: few; v_call: TRBV7-9; d_call: NA; j_call: TRBJ2-2; cdr3_nt: TGTGCCAGCAGCTTGTCCGGGGAGCTGTTTTTT; cdr3_aa: CASSLSGELFF
clone_size: NA; v_call: TRBV28; d_call: NA; j_call: TRBJ1-5; cdr3_nt: TGTGCCAGCAGTTTGGGTCAAAGCAATCAGCCCCAGCATTTT; cdr3_aa: CASSLGQSNQPQHF
clone_size: NA; v_call: TRBV28; d_call: NA; j_call: TRBJ2-6; cdr3_nt: TGTGCCAGCAGTGCCGGGGGCTCTGGGGCCAACGTCCTGACTTTC; cdr3_aa: CASSAGGSGANVLTF
clone_size: few; v_call: TRBV20-1; d_call: TRBD1; j_call: TRBJ1-2; cdr3_nt: TGCAGTGCTGTAACAGCCAGACCGGGACAGGGGGGTGGCTACACCTTC; cdr3_aa: CSAVTARPGQGGGYTF
clone_size: NA; v_call: TRBV25-1; d_call: NA; j_call: TRBJ2-1; cdr3_nt: TGTGCCAGCAGTGAACGGAGGGTATACAATGAGCAGTTCTTC; cdr3_aa: CASSERRVYNEQFF
clone_size: NA; v_call: TRBV6-1; d_call: NA; j_call: TRBJ2-7; cdr3_nt: TGTGCCAGCAGTGACATACTGGATCTACGAGAGCAGTACTTC; cdr3_aa: CASSDILDLREQYF
clone_size: NA; v_call: TRBV30; d_call: NA; j_call: TRBJ1-1; cdr3_nt: TGTGCCTGGGAGACCACGAGCATGAACACTGAAGCTTTCTTT; cdr3_aa: CAWETTSMNTEAFF
clone_size: NA; v_call: TRBV12-3/TRBV12-4; d_call: NA; j_call: TRBJ2-3; cdr3_nt: TGTGCCAGCAGTCCCCCCCGGGGTCCCGGTCTTCTAGATACGCAGTATTTT; cdr3_aa: CASSPPRGPGLLDTQYF
clone_size: NA; v_call: TRBV2; d_call: NA; j_call: TRBJ2-7; cdr3_nt: TGTGCCAGCAGTGCGCGACCGAGCGGTTCCTACGAGCAGTACTTC; cdr3_aa: CASSARPSGSYEQYF
clone_size: few; v_call: TRBV6-2/TRBV6-3; d_call: NA; j_call: TRBJ2-1; cdr3_nt: TGTGCCAGCAGCAACGGGCGGATTAGCTCCTACAATGAGCAGTTCTTC; cdr3_aa: CASSNGRISSYNEQFF
clone_size: few; v_call: TRBV7-6; d_call: NA; j_call: TRBJ2-5; cdr3_nt: TGTGCCAGCAGCTTTTTAGCGAGGAACCAAGAGACCCAGTACTTC; cdr3_aa: CASSFLARNQETQYF
clone_size: NA; v_call: TRBV27; d_call: TRBD1; j_call: TRBJ2-1; cdr3_nt: TGTGCCAGCAGTTTACCCCTTTGGACAGGGGCTGGTGCTAAGCAGTTCTTC; cdr3_aa: CASSLPLWTGAGAKQFF
clone_size: NA; v_call: TRBV6-1; d_call: TRBD1; j_call: TRBJ2-7; cdr3_nt: TGTGCCAGCAGACCCGGACAGGGGGCCTACGAGCAGTACTTC; cdr3_aa: CASRPGQGAYEQYF
clone_size: NA; v_call: TRBV7-6; d_call: NA; j_call: TRBJ2-2; cdr3_nt: TGTGCCAGCACACGTGAGGCGAGCGCCGGGGAGCTGTTTTTT; cdr3_aa: CASTREASAGELFF
clone_size: NA; v_call: TRBV4-2; d_call: NA; j_call: TRBJ2-2; cdr3_nt: TGTGCCAGCAGCCAAGCTGAGGGGACACTAAACACCGGGGAGCTGTTTTTT; cdr3_aa: CASSQAEGTLNTGELFF
clone_size: NA; v_call: TRBV19; d_call: TRBD2; j_call: TRBJ2-1; cdr3_nt: TGTGCCAGTAGTTTGAGGGGCCTGAGACTAGCGAGCAATGAGCAGTTCTTC; cdr3_aa: CASSLRGLRLASNEQFF
clone_size: NA; v_call: TRBV27; d_call: NA; j_call: TRBJ1-3; cdr3_nt: TGTGCCAGCAGCTCTGCCGGGGGGGCTGGAAACACCATATATTTT; cdr3_aa: CASSSAGGAGNTIYF
clone_size: NA; v_call: TRBV5-1; d_call: TRBD1; j_call: TRBJ2-5; cdr3_nt: TGCGCCAGCAGCTTGGGACAGGGTAGGGGGCAAGAGACCCAGTACTTC; cdr3_aa: CASSLGQGRGQETQYF
clone_size: few; v_call: TRBV2; d_call: TRBD1; j_call: TRBJ1-2; cdr3_nt: TGTGCCAGTCACCGGGACAGGGGAATTGGCTACACCTTC; cdr3_aa: CASHRDRGIGYTF
clone_size: NA; v_call: TRBV28; d_call: NA; j_call: TRBJ1-2; cdr3_nt: TGTGCCAGCACCCTGAGGGTGAACTATGGCTACACCTTC; cdr3_aa: CASTLRVNYGYTF
clone_size: NA; v_call: TRBV30; d_call: TRBD2; j_call: TRBJ2-7; cdr3_nt: TGTGCCTGGAATCCCGACCCCGGGACTAGCGGGAGGGCCGTCGGCTCCTACGAGCAGTACTTC; cdr3_aa: CAWNPDPGTSGRAVGSYEQYF
clone_size: NA; v_call: TRBV5-1; d_call: TRBD1; j_call: TRBJ2-5; cdr3_nt: TGCGCCAGCAGCTTACCGGGACAGGGGGCTGGAGAGACCCAGTACTTC; cdr3_aa: CASSLPGQGAGETQYF
clone_size: NA; v_call: TRBV28; d_call: NA; j_call: TRBJ1-4; cdr3_nt: TGTGCCAGCAGAACATTAGTCAGGGAAAAACTGTTTTTT; cdr3_aa: CASRTLVREKLFF
clone_size: few; v_call: TRBV6-1; d_call: NA; j_call: TRBJ2-4; cdr3_nt: TGTGCCAGCAGGATGGACGGCCTAGCCAAAAACATTCAGTACTTC; cdr3_aa: CASRMDGLAKNIQYF
clone_size: few; v_call: TRBV6-1; d_call: NA; j_call: TRBJ1-2; cdr3_nt: TGTGCCAGCAGGACAGGAGGACAAAGGGGTGGCTACACCTTC; cdr3_aa: CASRTGGQRGGYTF
clone_size: NA; v_call: TRBV6-4; d_call: TRBD1; j_call: TRBJ2-1; cdr3_nt: TGTGCCAGCAGTGACGGGACAGGGGGCAATGAGCAGTTCTTC; cdr3_aa: CASSDGTGGNEQFF
clone_size: NA; v_call: TRBV18; d_call: TRBD1; j_call: TRBJ2-5; cdr3_nt: TGTGCCAGCTCACTCCCCCAGGGGGCCCAAGAGACCCAGTACTTC; cdr3_aa: CASSLPQGAQETQYF
clone_size: NA; v_call: TRBV20-1; d_call: TRBD1; j_call: TRBJ1-5; cdr3_nt: TGCAGTGCTAGAGACCGACAGGGGGCTAGTCAGCCCCAGCATTTT; cdr3_aa: CSARDRQGASQPQHF
clone_size: NA; v_call: TRBV5-1; d_call: TRBD2; j_call: TRBJ2-3; cdr3_nt: TGCGCCAGCAGCTTGGGGCTAGCGGGATCTGCAGATACGCAGTATTTT; cdr3_aa: CASSLGLAGSADTQYF